This T cell receptor (beta chain) comes out of a study of T cells in Graves' hyperthyroidism and ophthalmopathy. With V trimmed by 1 base and J by 5 bases, 9 bases remained unmatched. CDR3 length: 15 amino acids. CDR1 DFQATT and CDR2 SNEGSKA come from the germline V gene (reference sequence). Many counts were recorded for this clonotype. The CDR3 regions of TCR beta were amplified from RNA transcripts. Researchers ran a first-round RT-PCR on the TCR CDR3 using the HTBI primer set. TCRdb passed the multiplex PCR reads through MiXCR, listing each CDR3 protein once. The table shows around 250,000 distinct CDR3 sequences, with 13% to 15% occurring only once.

The receptor's source is a middle-aged woman with Graves' hyperthyroidism that later progressed to Graves' ophthalmopathy. The specimen was blood. The chain is built from TRBV20-1 and TRBJ2-7; TRBD2 agrees at 9 bases. In DNA form, the CDR3 reads TGCAGTGCTAGAGGGTCTAGCGGGAATGTGGACGAGCAGTACTTC. This encodes CSARGSSGNVDEQYF.